Following are 5 T cell receptor beta chains from one sample sequenced in a study of T cells in Graves' hyperthyroidism and ophthalmopathy. RNA transcripts served as the template for amplifying TCR beta CDR3 regions. First-round RT-PCR of the TCR CDR3 relied on the HTBI primer set. TCRdb itself ran the multiplex PCR reads through MiXCR, one entry per CDR3 protein. The profile shows around 700,000 distinct CDR3 sequences, around a sixth of them singletons. Specimen: blood. Source of these receptors: a woman aged 45-65 years with Graves' hyperthyroidism that later progressed to Graves' ophthalmopathy.

The rearrangement links TRBV15 to TRBJ1-5; 7 nucleotides match TRBD1. Losses at the gene ends were 1 base for V and 6 bases for J; bases not matched to a gene: 6. Germline CDR1 LNHNV, CDR2 YYDKDF (reference sequence). The CDR3 consists of 15 residues. The CDR3 loop is CATSRGQGRSQPQHF. DNA of the CDR3: TGTGCCACCAGCAGAGGACAGGGAAGGAGTCAGCCCCAGCATTTT.

This clonotype was counted at least ten times. J is TRBJ2-5 and V is TRBV20-1, with TRBD2 as a possible D gene (6 bases). V was trimmed by 0 bases and J by 1 base, leaving 12 bases between them. Per germline, CDR1 DFQATT and CDR2 SNEGSKA (reference sequence). The length of the CDR3 is 15 residues. CDR3 residues: CSARDGRKTQETQYF. As DNA, the CDR3 is TGCAGTGCTAGAGATGGGAGGAAAACCCAAGAGACCCAGTACTTC.

V gene TRBV19 combines with J gene TRBJ2-7; possibly TRBD1 for D (6 bases). V lost 3 bases to trimming and J lost 2 bases, with 11 bases between them. Germline CDR1 LNHDA, CDR2 SQIVND (reference sequence). This CDR3 spans 14 amino acids. The CDR3 loop reads CASSILDRAYEQYF. The DNA for the CDR3 is TGTGCCAGTAGTATTTTGGACAGAGCCTACGAGCAGTACTTC.

On this clonotype itself: This may arise from a read error, as a much more abundant clone is one base away. The chain is built from TRBV2 and TRBJ1-6; D is unresolved. The CDR3 length is 15 residues. Germline V gene lookup returns CDR1 SNHLY and CDR2 FYNNEI. With 1 base removed from V and 9 bases from J, the gap between germline ends came to 13 bases. CDR3 loop: CASSEVGRVSSPLHF. In DNA, the CDR3 is TGTGCCAGCAGTGAAGTCGGCAGAGTTAGTTCACCCCTCCACTTT.

This clonotype was observed a few times. Its ends do not fully match the called genes, so a read error is possible. V gene TRBV7-7 combines with J gene TRBJ2-1, with TRBD2 matching 13 bases. CDR1 and CDR2 (germline): SSHAT, FNYEAQ (reference sequence). The length of the CDR3 is 19 residues. CDR3 region: CASSLPLAGGAHRYNEQFF. Written as DNA, the CDR3 is TGTGCTAGCAGCCTACCACTAGCGGGGGGGGCCCACCGCTACAATGAGCAGTTCTTC.